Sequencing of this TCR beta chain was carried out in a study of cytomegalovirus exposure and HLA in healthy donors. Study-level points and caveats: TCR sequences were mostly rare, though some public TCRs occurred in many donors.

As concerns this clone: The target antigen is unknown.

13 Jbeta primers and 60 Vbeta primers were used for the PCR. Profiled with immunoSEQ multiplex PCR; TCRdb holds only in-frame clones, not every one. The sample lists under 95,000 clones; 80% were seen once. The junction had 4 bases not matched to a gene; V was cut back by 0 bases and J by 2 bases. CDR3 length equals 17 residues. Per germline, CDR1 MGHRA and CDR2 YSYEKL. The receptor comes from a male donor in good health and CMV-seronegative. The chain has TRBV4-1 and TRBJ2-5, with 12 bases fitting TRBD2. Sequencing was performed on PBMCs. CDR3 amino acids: CASSQDGLAGLQETQYF. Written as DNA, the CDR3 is TGCGCCAGCAGCCAAGATGGACTAGCGGGGCTACAAGAGACCCAGTACTTC.